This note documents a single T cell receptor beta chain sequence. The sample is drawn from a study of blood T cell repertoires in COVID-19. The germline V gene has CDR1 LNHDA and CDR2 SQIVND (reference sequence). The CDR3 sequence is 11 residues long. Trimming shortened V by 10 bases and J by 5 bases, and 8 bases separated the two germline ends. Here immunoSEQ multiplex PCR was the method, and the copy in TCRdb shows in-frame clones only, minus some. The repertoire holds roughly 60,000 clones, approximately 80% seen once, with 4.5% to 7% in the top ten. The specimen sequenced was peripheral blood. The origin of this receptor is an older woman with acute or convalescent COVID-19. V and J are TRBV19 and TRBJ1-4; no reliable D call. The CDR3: CATKLNEKLFF. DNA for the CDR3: TGTGCCACTAAATTAAATGAAAAACTGTTTTTT.